This T cell receptor (beta chain) emerged from a study of OX40 agonist ivuxolimab in advanced cancers. Overall study: People in dose escalation had one of these cancers: hepatocellular carcinoma, melanoma, renal cell or head and neck cancer.

Sequencing used immunoSEQ multiplex PCR; TCRdb keeps in-frame clones, though not all of them. The table lists under 70,000 clones, roughly nine tenths of them singletons, with more than 10% in the top ten. Samples were taken at baseline and on day 1 of cycles 4 and 7. The V gene's germline CDR1 is LNHDA and CDR2 SQIVND (reference sequence). V gave up 7 bases and J gave up 3 bases, with 13 bases separating them. The CDR3 is 15 amino acids. The sample was CD4+ or CD8+ T cells sorted from blood, taken in a trial of the OX40 agonist ivuxolimab. The clonotype comes from an adult with an advanced solid tumor such as melanoma, head and neck, liver or kidney cancer. This chain connects TRBV19 to TRBJ1-6, with D possibly TRBD1 on 5 matching bases. CDR3 nucleotides: TGTGCCAGTAAGAAGACAGAACTCTATAATTCACCCCTCCACTTT. Its protein product is CASKKTELYNSPLHF. Drawing the rest from reference TRBV19 and TRBJ1-6, the complete variable domain is DGGITQSPKYLFRKEGQNVTLSCEQNLNHDAMYWYRQDPGQGLRLIYYSQIVNDFQKGDIAEGYSVSREKKESFPLTVTSAQKNPTAFYLCASKKTELYNSPLHFGNGTRLTVT.